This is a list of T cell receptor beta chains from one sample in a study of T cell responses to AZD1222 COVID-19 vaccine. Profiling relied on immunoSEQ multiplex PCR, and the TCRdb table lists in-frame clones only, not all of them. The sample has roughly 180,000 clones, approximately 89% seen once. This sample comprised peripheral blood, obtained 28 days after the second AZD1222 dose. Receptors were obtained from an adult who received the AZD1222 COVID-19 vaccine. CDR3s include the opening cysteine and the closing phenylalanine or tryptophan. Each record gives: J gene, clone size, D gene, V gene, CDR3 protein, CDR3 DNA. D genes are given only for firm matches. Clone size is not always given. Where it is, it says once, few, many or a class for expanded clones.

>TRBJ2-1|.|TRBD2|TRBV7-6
CASSLSSGPFYNEQFF
TGTGCCAGCAGCTTATCTAGCGGACCATTCTACAATGAGCAGTTCTTC
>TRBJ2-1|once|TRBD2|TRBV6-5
CASSYSLAGYNEQFF
TGTGCCAGCAGTTATAGCCTAGCGGGATACAATGAGCAGTTCTTC
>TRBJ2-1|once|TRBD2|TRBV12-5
CASGFQAGATGDEQFF
TGTGCTAGTGGTTTTCAGGCGGGAGCCACCGGGGATGAGCAGTTCTTC
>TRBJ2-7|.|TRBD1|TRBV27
CASSLTGGYEQYF
TGTGCCAGCAGTTTGACAGGGGGCTACGAGCAGTACTTC
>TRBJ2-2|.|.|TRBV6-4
CASSRANTGELFF
TGTGCCAGCAGTCGGGCGAACACCGGGGAGCTGTTTTTT
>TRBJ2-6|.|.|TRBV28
CVSRARGANVLTF
TGTGTCAGCCGAGCTCGGGGGGCCAACGTCCTGACTTTC
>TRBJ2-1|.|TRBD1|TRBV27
CASSMTGSNEQFF
TGTGCCAGCAGTATGACAGGGTCAAATGAGCAGTTCTTC
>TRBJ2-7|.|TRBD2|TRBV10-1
CASSESIAGHYEQYF
TGCGCCAGCAGTGAGTCGATAGCGGGCCACTACGAGCAGTACTTC
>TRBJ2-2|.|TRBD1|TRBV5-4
CASSLAGGGRSNTGELFF
TGTGCCAGCAGCCTCGCAGGGGGTGGCAGATCGAACACCGGGGAGCTGTTTTTT
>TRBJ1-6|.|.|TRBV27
CASRDIAYNSPLHF
TGTGCCAGCAGGGACATTGCCTATAATTCACCCCTCCACTTT
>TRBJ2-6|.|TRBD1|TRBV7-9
CASSPPQGSGANVLTF
TGTGCCAGCAGCCCACCACAGGGGTCAGGGGCCAACGTCCTGACTTTC
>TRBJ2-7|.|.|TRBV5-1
CASSLGLRGSEQYF
TGCGCCAGCAGCTTGGGACTACGTGGAAGCGAGCAGTACTTC
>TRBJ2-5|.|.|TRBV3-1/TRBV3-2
CASSQDLPSETQYF
TGTGCCAGCAGCCAAGATCTTCCAAGCGAGACCCAGTACTTC
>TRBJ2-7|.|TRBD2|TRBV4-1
CASSQEGLAGSYEQYF
TGCGCCAGCAGCCAAGAGGGACTAGCGGGCTCCTACGAGCAGTACTTC
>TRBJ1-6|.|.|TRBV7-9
CASSLLGNNSPLHF
TGTGCCAGCAGCTTATTGGGTAACAATTCACCCCTCCACTTT
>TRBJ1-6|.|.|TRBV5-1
CASSLDGGNSPLHF
TGCGCCAGCAGCTTGGACGGGGGGAATTCACCCCTCCACTTT
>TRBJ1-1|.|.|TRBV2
CASSLHRALNTEAFF
TGTGCCAGCAGTTTACACCGAGCGCTGAACACTGAAGCTTTCTTT
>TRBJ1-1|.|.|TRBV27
CASSLAGTLNTEAFF
TGTGCCAGCAGTTTGGCCGGGACACTGAACACTGAAGCTTTCTTT
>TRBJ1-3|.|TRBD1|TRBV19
CASSPGGLAGNTIYF
TGTGCCAGTAGTCCAGGGGGCTTAGCTGGAAACACCATATATTTT
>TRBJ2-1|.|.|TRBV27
CASSLNFYNEQFF
TGTGCCAGCAGTTTAAACTTTTACAATGAGCAGTTCTTC
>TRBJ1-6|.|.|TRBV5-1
CASSWQGSSYNSPLHF
TGCGCCAGCAGCTGGCAAGGGAGCTCCTATAATTCACCCCTCCACTTT
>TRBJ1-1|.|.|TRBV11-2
CASSSDYQGTAEAFF
TGTGCCAGCAGCTCCGACTACCAGGGGACCGCCGAAGCTTTCTTT
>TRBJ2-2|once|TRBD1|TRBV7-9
CASRDRGDGELFF
TGTGCCAGCAGGGACAGGGGGGACGGGGAGCTGTTTTTT
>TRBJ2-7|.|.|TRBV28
CASRGWGYEQYF
TGTGCCAGCAGGGGCTGGGGCTACGAGCAGTACTTC
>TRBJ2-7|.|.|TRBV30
CACTGSYEQYF
TGTGCCTGTACGGGCAGCTACGAGCAGTACTTC
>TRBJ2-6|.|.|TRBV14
CASSQGTTTGANVLTF
TGTGCCAGCAGCCAAGGGACGACAACTGGGGCCAACGTCCTGACTTTC
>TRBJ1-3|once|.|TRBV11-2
CASAWSSGNTIYF
TGTGCCAGCGCGTGGAGCTCTGGAAACACCATATATTTT
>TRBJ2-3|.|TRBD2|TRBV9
CASSVRGLAGTDTQYF
TGTGCCAGCAGCGTTAGAGGACTAGCGGGCACAGATACGCAGTATTTT
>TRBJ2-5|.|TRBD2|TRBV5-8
CASSLSWGASGRKGETQYF
TGTGCCAGCAGCTTGTCTTGGGGGGCTAGCGGGAGAAAAGGAGAGACCCAGTACTTC
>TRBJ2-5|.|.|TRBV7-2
CASSLRAQETQYF
TGTGCCAGCAGCTTACGTGCCCAAGAGACCCAGTACTTC
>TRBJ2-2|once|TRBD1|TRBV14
CASSPGQGATGELFF
TGTGCCAGCAGCCCAGGACAGGGCGCAACCGGGGAGCTGTTTTTT
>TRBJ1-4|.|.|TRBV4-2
CASSNGGGEGATNEKLFF
TGTGCCAGCAGCAACGGAGGCGGGGAAGGGGCAACTAATGAAAAACTGTTTTTT
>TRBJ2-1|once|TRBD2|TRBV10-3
CAISEAGLAVNYNEQFF
TGTGCCATCAGTGAGGCGGGACTAGCGGTGAACTACAATGAGCAGTTCTTC
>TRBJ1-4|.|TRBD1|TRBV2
CASSREGAANEKLFF
TGTGCCAGCAGTCGGGAGGGGGCTGCTAATGAAAAACTGTTTTTT
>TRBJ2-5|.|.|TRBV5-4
CASSLLWETQYF
TGTGCCAGCAGCTTGTTGTGGGAGACCCAGTACTTC
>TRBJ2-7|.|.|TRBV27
CASSRVAGYEQYF
TGTGCCAGTTCCCGGGTGGCGGGCTACGAGCAGTACTTC
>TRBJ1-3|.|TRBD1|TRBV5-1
CASSLGTEGNTIYF
TGCGCCAGCAGCCTCGGGACAGAGGGAAACACCATATATTTT
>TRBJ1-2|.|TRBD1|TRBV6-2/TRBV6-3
CASSLEGDRQNYGYTF
TGTGCCAGCAGCCTAGAAGGGGACAGGCAGAACTATGGCTACACCTTC
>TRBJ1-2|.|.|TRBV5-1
CASSGSWSRQINYGYTF
TGCGCCAGCAGCGGGTCGTGGAGCCGACAAATTAACTATGGCTACACCTTC
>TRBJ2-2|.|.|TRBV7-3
CASRKGVNTGELFF
TGTGCCAGCAGGAAGGGGGTGAACACCGGGGAGCTGTTTTTT
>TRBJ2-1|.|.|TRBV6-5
CASSYKGNDEQFF
TGTGCCAGCAGTTACAAAGGGAACGATGAGCAGTTCTTC
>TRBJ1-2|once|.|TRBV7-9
CASSEGPGADYGYTF
TGTGCCAGCAGCGAGGGTCCAGGGGCGGATTATGGCTACACCTTC
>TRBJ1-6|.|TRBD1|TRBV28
CASSLGTGAGSPLHF
TGTGCCAGCAGCCTAGGGACAGGGGCCGGTTCACCCCTCCACTTT
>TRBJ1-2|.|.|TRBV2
CASSLRDGYTF
TGTGCCAGCAGCCTCAGGGATGGCTACACCTTC
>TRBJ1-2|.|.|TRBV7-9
CASSLHRDGGYTF
TGTGCCAGCAGCTTGCACAGGGACGGTGGCTACACCTTC
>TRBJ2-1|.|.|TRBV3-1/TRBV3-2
CASSQGLSVNNEQFF
TGTGCCAGCAGCCAAGGACTATCAGTAAACAATGAGCAGTTCTTC